This T cell receptor beta chain was identified during a study of shared clonotypes between healthy human individuals. Across the whole study: Donors, aged 18 to 49, were a couple of women and three men.

A word on this clone: Its antigen is as yet unknown.

Every donor, a Caucasian adult, lived in Nashville, Tennessee. Each subset's genomic DNA was shared equally among a number of immunoSEQ plates. Assay used: immunoSEQ multiplex PCR; TCRdb lists only in-frame clones, some missing. In the table there are about 690,000 clones, roughly 88% of which are singletons. Study-wide results and caveats: Rarefaction showed that sequencing of sorted subsets was incomplete (despite large depth).

This receptor was taken from a man aged 18 to 29 in good health. Some clones in this sample may be carry-over from other donors' samples. Sequences were obtained from memory CD8+ T cells from PBMCs. Subset reported: CD45RO+ cells pooled with CCR7-negative TemRA cells.

CDR3 in amino acids: CASSSPPGREVYNEQFF. The DNA of the CDR3 is TGTGCCAGCAGCTCCCCGCCGGGGCGGGAGGTCTACAATGAGCAGTTCTTC. The chain is built from TRBV5-4 and TRBJ2-1; 8 bases match TRBD2. Trimming at V came to 3 bases and at J to 3 bases, leaving 11 bases not matched to a gene. CDR3 length equals 17 residues. The germline gives CDR1 SGHNT, CDR2 YYREEE (reference sequence). Based on the CDR3 plus reference TRBV5-4 and TRBJ2-1, the full variable domain is ETGVTQSPTHLIKTRGQQVTLRCSSQSGHNTVSWYQQALGQGPQFIFQYYREEENGRGNFPPRFSGLQFPNYSSELNVNALELDDSALYLCASSSPPGREVYNEQFFGPGTRLTVL.